The sequence of this TCR beta chain was determined in a study of a mutant IDH1 vaccine in newly diagnosed glioma. Study background: The treated population exhibited a male proportion of about 60%, a female proportion of roughly 40%, and a mean age of about 40 years.

Noted time point: week 35, safety follow-up. Vaccine doses each comprised 300 ug of mutant IDH1 20-mer peptide, with topical imiquimod. A word on this clone: Its antigen is currently unknown.

From germline, CDR1 is SGHDT and CDR2 YYEEEE. V dropped 1 base and J dropped 3; count of bases not matched to a gene: 5. CDR3 length equals 17 residues. Profiling relied on immunoSEQ multiplex PCR, and the TCRdb table lists in-frame clones only, not all of them. Among fewer than 90,000 clones, 84% were seen once, and the ten largest hold about 12%. This chain uses TRBV5-6 with TRBJ2-7; 15 bases match TRBD2. This specimen was PBMCs, taken from a glioma patient whose treatment included an IDH1 peptide vaccine. The sequence was collected from a man between 18 and 29 years old with glioma. The CDR3 DNA reads TGTGCCAGCAGCTTGAGGACTAGCGGGAGGGGGGGCTACGAGCAGTACTTC. Protein sequence: CASSLRTSGRGGYEQYF.